This TCR beta chain appears in the sequencing data of a study of vaccination and CD4 T cells after COVID-19. Study background: Comprising six males and four females, the convalescent participants counted two Hispanic individuals among them. Median draw time for post-COVID samples was 101 days post-diagnosis (range 35 to 161).

This clonotype appeared a single time. Antigen: not known. MiXCR, applied by TCRdb to the PCR reads, yields one record per CDR3 protein. Among tens of thousands of distinct CDR3 sequences listed, approximately 49% were seen once. Time point in this sample: late sampling 161 to 241 days after vaccination in three convalescent patients. Germline V gives CDR1 SGHRS, CDR2 YFSETQ. The trim removed 4 bases at V and 3 bases at J, leaving 14 bases unmatched. This CDR3 is built from 17 residues. Findings and caveats of the study: Spike mono-reactive status applied to 304 of 307 vaccine-specific clones in convalescent patients.

The source material was CD4+ T cells from blood, sampled about 7 months after SARS-CoV-2 vaccination. V is TRBV5-1 and J is TRBJ2-7; TRBD1 matches at 9 bases. The receptor was derived from a human donor who had recovered from COVID-19. In DNA, the CDR3 is TGCGCCAGCAGCCCGGGTGGGGGACAGGGTATATTCTACGAGCAGTACTTC. Translation: CASSPGGGQGIFYEQYF.